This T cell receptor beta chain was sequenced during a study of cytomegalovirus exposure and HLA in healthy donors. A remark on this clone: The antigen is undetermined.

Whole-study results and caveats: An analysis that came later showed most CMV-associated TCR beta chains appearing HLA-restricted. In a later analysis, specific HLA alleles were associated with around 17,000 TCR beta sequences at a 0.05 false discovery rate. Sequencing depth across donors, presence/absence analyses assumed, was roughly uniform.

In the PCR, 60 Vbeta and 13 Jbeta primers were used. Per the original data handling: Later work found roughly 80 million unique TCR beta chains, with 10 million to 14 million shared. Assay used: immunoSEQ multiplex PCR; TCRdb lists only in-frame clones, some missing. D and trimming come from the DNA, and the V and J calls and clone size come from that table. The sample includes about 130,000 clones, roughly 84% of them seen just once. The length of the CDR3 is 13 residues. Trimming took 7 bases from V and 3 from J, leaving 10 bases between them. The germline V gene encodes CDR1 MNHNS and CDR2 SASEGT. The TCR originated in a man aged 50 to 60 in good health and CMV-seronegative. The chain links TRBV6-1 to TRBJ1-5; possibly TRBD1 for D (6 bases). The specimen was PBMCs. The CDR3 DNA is TGTGCCAGCACTGGGGGCTACAATCAGCCCCAGCATTTT. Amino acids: CASTGGYNQPQHF.